A selection of T cell receptor beta chains follows, all from one sample in a study of blood T cell repertoires in COVID-19. Libraries were prepared by immunoSEQ multiplex PCR; TCRdb keeps only in-frame clonotypes and omits some of them. Among roughly 140,000 clones listed, 70% to 90% were seen once. The sequenced sample was peripheral blood. The receptor source for this set is a man between 45 and 60 years old with acute or convalescent COVID-19. CDR3s include the opening cysteine and the closing phenylalanine or tryptophan. The order of the fields is clone size, V gene, J gene, D gene, CDR3 length, CDR3 DNA, CDR3 protein. D genes are given only for firm matches. For some rows the clone size is stated as once, few or many, or as a class when expanded; others skip it.

clone_size: .
v_call: TRBV4-1
j_call: TRBJ2-7
d_call: .
cdr3_length: 14
cdr3_nt: TGCGCCAGCAGCCAAGAGAGCGGCCTCTACGAGCAGTACTTC
cdr3_aa: CASSQESGLYEQYF

clone_size: .
v_call: TRBV27
j_call: TRBJ1-4
d_call: .
cdr3_length: 14
cdr3_nt: TGTGCTACAGGGTCCCCAGCAACTAATGAAAAACTGTTTTTT
cdr3_aa: CATGSPATNEKLFF

clone_size: .
v_call: TRBV7-9
j_call: TRBJ1-2
d_call: .
cdr3_length: 12
cdr3_nt: TGTGCCAGCCAAAGGACAGTCTATGGCTACACCTTC
cdr3_aa: CASQRTVYGYTF

clone_size: .
v_call: TRBV30
j_call: TRBJ1-5
d_call: .
cdr3_length: 14
cdr3_nt: TGTGCCTGGAGTGACAGGGCCGCGAGTCAGCCCCAGCATTTT
cdr3_aa: CAWSDRAASQPQHF

clone_size: .
v_call: TRBV7-3
j_call: TRBJ1-5
d_call: .
cdr3_length: 17
cdr3_nt: TGTGCCAGCAGCTTAGGGCCGCATGTCTATAGCAATCAGCCCCAGCATTTT
cdr3_aa: CASSLGPHVYSNQPQHF

clone_size: .
v_call: TRBV3-1/TRBV3-2
j_call: TRBJ1-6
d_call: TRBD1
cdr3_length: 17
cdr3_nt: TGTGCCAGCAGCCCGGGACAGGGGCGCCGTGATAATTCACCCCTCCACTTT
cdr3_aa: CASSPGQGRRDNSPLHF

clone_size: .
v_call: TRBV7-3
j_call: TRBJ2-7
d_call: TRBD2
cdr3_length: 14
cdr3_nt: TGTGCCAGCAGCGCTAGCGGGAAGTTCCGGGAGCAGTACTTC
cdr3_aa: CASSASGKFREQYF

clone_size: once
v_call: TRBV10-2
j_call: TRBJ2-7
d_call: .
cdr3_length: 13
cdr3_nt: TGCGCCAGCAGCACAGGACCTTCCTACGAGCAGTACTTC
cdr3_aa: CASSTGPSYEQYF

clone_size: .
v_call: TRBV5-8
j_call: TRBJ2-3
d_call: .
cdr3_length: 16
cdr3_nt: TGTGCCAGCAGCTGGGGGCGCGACCTGAGCACAGATACGCAGTATTTT
cdr3_aa: CASSWGRDLSTDTQYF

clone_size: .
v_call: TRBV7-3
j_call: TRBJ2-1
d_call: TRBD2
cdr3_length: 13
cdr3_nt: TGTGCCAGCGCGGGACTAGCGGGAGATGAGCAGTTCTTC
cdr3_aa: CASAGLAGDEQFF

clone_size: .
v_call: TRBV6-1
j_call: TRBJ2-3
d_call: .
cdr3_length: 16
cdr3_nt: TGTGCCAGCAGTGAATGGGGGCAGGGAAGGTTAGATACGCAGTATTTT
cdr3_aa: CASSEWGQGRLDTQYF

clone_size: .
v_call: TRBV9
j_call: TRBJ1-4
d_call: .
cdr3_length: 14
cdr3_nt: TGTGCCAGCAGCGGTCGCCCGGGGGGTGAAAAACTGTTTTTT
cdr3_aa: CASSGRPGGEKLFF

clone_size: .
v_call: TRBV3-1/TRBV3-2
j_call: TRBJ2-1
d_call: .
cdr3_length: 12
cdr3_nt: TGTGCCAGCAGCCCCGGGAGCAATGAGCAGTTCTTC
cdr3_aa: CASSPGSNEQFF

clone_size: .
v_call: TRBV19
j_call: TRBJ1-5
d_call: .
cdr3_length: 13
cdr3_nt: TGTGCCAGTAGTTCTCACATCAATCAGCCCCAGCATTTT
cdr3_aa: CASSSHINQPQHF

clone_size: .
v_call: TRBV18
j_call: TRBJ2-7
d_call: TRBD1
cdr3_length: 15
cdr3_nt: TGTGCCAGCTCACTGACAGGGTACAACTCCTACGAGCAGTACTTC
cdr3_aa: CASSLTGYNSYEQYF

clone_size: .
v_call: TRBV11-3
j_call: TRBJ1-1
d_call: .
cdr3_length: 13
cdr3_nt: TGTGCCAGCAGTTTTTTCAGGGATAGTGAAGCTTTCTTT
cdr3_aa: CASSFFRDSEAFF

clone_size: .
v_call: TRBV9
j_call: TRBJ1-1
d_call: .
cdr3_length: 16
cdr3_nt: TGTGCCAGCAGCGTAGGTTGGGAGGAGGTAGGGTCTGAAGCTTTCTTT
cdr3_aa: CASSVGWEEVGSEAFF

clone_size: .
v_call: TRBV21-1
j_call: TRBJ1-2
d_call: .
cdr3_length: 13
cdr3_nt: TGTGCCAGCAGCGGCCCGGGACAGGGTGAAGTGACCTTC
cdr3_aa: CASSGPGQGEVTF

clone_size: .
v_call: TRBV30
j_call: TRBJ1-2
d_call: TRBD1
cdr3_length: 12
cdr3_nt: TGTGCCTGCACTACAGGGGGCGGGGGCTACACCTTC
cdr3_aa: CACTTGGGGYTF

clone_size: .
v_call: TRBV10-1
j_call: TRBJ2-7
d_call: TRBD2
cdr3_length: 17
cdr3_nt: TGCGCCAGCAGTGAAGACCGACTAGCGGGGAATCCCTACGAGCAGTACTTC
cdr3_aa: CASSEDRLAGNPYEQYF

clone_size: once
v_call: TRBV7-9
j_call: TRBJ2-1
d_call: .
cdr3_length: 15
cdr3_nt: TGTGCCAGCAGCTCTAGCAGGAGCTCCTACAATGAGCAGTTCTTC
cdr3_aa: CASSSSRSSYNEQFF

clone_size: .
v_call: TRBV28
j_call: TRBJ2-1
d_call: TRBD2
cdr3_length: 16
cdr3_nt: TGTGCCAGCAGTTTCGTAGCGGGGCCCTCCTACAATGAGCAGTTCTTC
cdr3_aa: CASSFVAGPSYNEQFF

clone_size: .
v_call: TRBV5-1
j_call: TRBJ1-6
d_call: .
cdr3_length: 14
cdr3_nt: TGCGCCAGCTCTATAGGGGGTAATAATTCACCCCTCCACTTT
cdr3_aa: CASSIGGNNSPLHF

clone_size: .
v_call: TRBV6-5
j_call: TRBJ2-5
d_call: .
cdr3_length: 15
cdr3_nt: TGTGCCAGCAGTCCCACACGTCAGGGATGGGAGACCCAGTACTTC
cdr3_aa: CASSPTRQGWETQYF

clone_size: .
v_call: TRBV5-1
j_call: TRBJ1-1
d_call: .
cdr3_length: 14
cdr3_nt: TGCGCCAGCAGCGGGAGCACGGAAAACACTGAAGCTTTCTTT
cdr3_aa: CASSGSTENTEAFF

clone_size: .
v_call: TRBV7-9
j_call: TRBJ1-2
d_call: .
cdr3_length: 14
cdr3_nt: TGTGCCAGCAGCTTAGCTCGGCAGGGCGGCGGCTACACCTTC
cdr3_aa: CASSLARQGGGYTF

clone_size: .
v_call: TRBV28
j_call: TRBJ1-2
d_call: .
cdr3_length: 13
cdr3_nt: TGTGCCAGCAGTCTAGGACAGAACTATGGCTACACCTTC
cdr3_aa: CASSLGQNYGYTF

clone_size: .
v_call: TRBV11-3
j_call: TRBJ1-1
d_call: .
cdr3_length: 15
cdr3_nt: TGTGCCAGCAGCTTAGATTTAATCCGGAACACTGAAGCTTTCTTT
cdr3_aa: CASSLDLIRNTEAFF

clone_size: .
v_call: TRBV7-8
j_call: TRBJ1-2
d_call: .
cdr3_length: 16
cdr3_nt: TGTGCCAGTAGCTTAGGATGGCTAGCCGCTGGCTATGGCTACACCTTC
cdr3_aa: CASSLGWLAAGYGYTF

clone_size: .
v_call: TRBV5-4
j_call: TRBJ2-1
d_call: TRBD1
cdr3_length: 16
cdr3_nt: TGTGCCAGCAGCCATGGCCCCGGACAGGGGGACAATGAGCAGTTCTTC
cdr3_aa: CASSHGPGQGDNEQFF

clone_size: .
v_call: TRBV10-3
j_call: TRBJ1-3
d_call: .
cdr3_length: 12
cdr3_nt: TGTGCCATCATCACAGGCGGAAACACCATATATTTT
cdr3_aa: CAIITGGNTIYF

clone_size: .
v_call: TRBV5-4
j_call: TRBJ1-5
d_call: .
cdr3_length: 16
cdr3_nt: TGTGCCAGCAGCTTGGTTGTACCCGGTAGCAATCAGCCCCAGCATTTT
cdr3_aa: CASSLVVPGSNQPQHF

clone_size: .
v_call: TRBV5-6
j_call: TRBJ2-7
d_call: .
cdr3_length: 13
cdr3_nt: TGTGCCAGCAGCTTGGTAGGGGTGGGGGAGCAGTACTTC
cdr3_aa: CASSLVGVGEQYF

clone_size: .
v_call: TRBV25-1
j_call: TRBJ1-6
d_call: .
cdr3_length: 15
cdr3_nt: TGTGCCAGCAGTAAACTAGGGAGGGGTGATTCACCCCTCCACTTT
cdr3_aa: CASSKLGRGDSPLHF

clone_size: once
v_call: TRBV5-1
j_call: TRBJ1-1
d_call: TRBD1
cdr3_length: 16
cdr3_nt: TGCGCCAGCAGCTTGATTACAGGGGCCCCGAACACTGAAGCTTTCTTT
cdr3_aa: CASSLITGAPNTEAFF

clone_size: .
v_call: TRBV10-3
j_call: TRBJ1-5
d_call: .
cdr3_length: 15
cdr3_nt: TGTGCCATCAGTGAGTTGGGGCCAGTGAATCAGCCCCAGCATTTT
cdr3_aa: CAISELGPVNQPQHF

clone_size: .
v_call: TRBV25-1
j_call: TRBJ1-2
d_call: TRBD1
cdr3_length: 13
cdr3_nt: TGTGCCAGCAGTGAAGGGGACAGGGGCATCTACACCTTC
cdr3_aa: CASSEGDRGIYTF

clone_size: .
v_call: TRBV12-3/TRBV12-4
j_call: TRBJ1-3
d_call: TRBD1
cdr3_length: 13
cdr3_nt: TGTGCCAGCAGTGGACAGGACTTCTACACCATATATTTT
cdr3_aa: CASSGQDFYTIYF

clone_size: .
v_call: TRBV20-1
j_call: TRBJ1-6
d_call: .
cdr3_length: 11
cdr3_nt: TGCAGTGCTAGATCAGGTGTTAACCTCCACTTT
cdr3_aa: CSARSGVNLHF

clone_size: .
v_call: TRBV5-1
j_call: TRBJ2-1
d_call: .
cdr3_length: 12
cdr3_nt: TGCGCCAGCAGCTTCGGGGACAATGAGCAGTTCTTC
cdr3_aa: CASSFGDNEQFF

clone_size: .
v_call: TRBV29-1
j_call: TRBJ2-7
d_call: TRBD1
cdr3_length: 13
cdr3_nt: TGCAGCGCCGCCACTGGGACAGGGGACGAGCAGTACTTC
cdr3_aa: CSAATGTGDEQYF

clone_size: .
v_call: TRBV5-4
j_call: TRBJ2-7
d_call: .
cdr3_length: 14
cdr3_nt: TGTGCCAGCAGCTTTAGCGGAAGCTCCTACGAGCAGTACTTC
cdr3_aa: CASSFSGSSYEQYF

clone_size: .
v_call: TRBV27
j_call: TRBJ1-5
d_call: .
cdr3_length: 12
cdr3_nt: TGTGCCAGCTCCACCGGGTATCAGCCCCAGCATTTT
cdr3_aa: CASSTGYQPQHF

clone_size: .
v_call: TRBV12-3/TRBV12-4
j_call: TRBJ1-5
d_call: .
cdr3_length: 12
cdr3_nt: TGTGCCAGCACCCAGGACATCACGCCCCAGCATTTT
cdr3_aa: CASTQDITPQHF

clone_size: .
v_call: TRBV5-1
j_call: TRBJ2-7
d_call: .
cdr3_length: 13
cdr3_nt: TGCGCCAGCACCCACGGTTCCTCCTACGAGCAGTACTTC
cdr3_aa: CASTHGSSYEQYF

clone_size: many
v_call: TRBV2
j_call: TRBJ2-7
d_call: TRBD1
cdr3_length: 16
cdr3_nt: TGTGCCAGCAGTGAAGCCGGGACAGGAAGTACCTACGAGCAGTACTTC
cdr3_aa: CASSEAGTGSTYEQYF

clone_size: .
v_call: TRBV27
j_call: TRBJ2-5
d_call: .
cdr3_length: 15
cdr3_nt: TGTGCCAGCAGTTCCCCGACTAGGTTGGCAAAGACCCAGTACTTC
cdr3_aa: CASSSPTRLAKTQYF

clone_size: .
v_call: TRBV15
j_call: TRBJ1-6
d_call: TRBD1
cdr3_length: 17
cdr3_nt: TGTGCCACCAGCCTTCCGGGACAGGGCTTAGGAAATTCACCCCTCCACTTT
cdr3_aa: CATSLPGQGLGNSPLHF

clone_size: .
v_call: TRBV28
j_call: TRBJ1-4
d_call: .
cdr3_length: 15
cdr3_nt: TGTGCCAGCAGTAGCAGCCAGGGATGGGGCGAAAAACTGTTTTTT
cdr3_aa: CASSSSQGWGEKLFF

clone_size: .
v_call: TRBV6-5
j_call: TRBJ1-6
d_call: .
cdr3_length: 14
cdr3_nt: TGTGCCAGCAAAGAGACAGTTGGTAATTCACCCCTCCACTTT
cdr3_aa: CASKETVGNSPLHF

clone_size: .
v_call: TRBV7-9
j_call: TRBJ2-2
d_call: TRBD2
cdr3_length: 17
cdr3_nt: TGTGCCAGCCTCCGGACTAGCGGGAGGGTGAACACCGGGGAGCTGTTTTTT
cdr3_aa: CASLRTSGRVNTGELFF